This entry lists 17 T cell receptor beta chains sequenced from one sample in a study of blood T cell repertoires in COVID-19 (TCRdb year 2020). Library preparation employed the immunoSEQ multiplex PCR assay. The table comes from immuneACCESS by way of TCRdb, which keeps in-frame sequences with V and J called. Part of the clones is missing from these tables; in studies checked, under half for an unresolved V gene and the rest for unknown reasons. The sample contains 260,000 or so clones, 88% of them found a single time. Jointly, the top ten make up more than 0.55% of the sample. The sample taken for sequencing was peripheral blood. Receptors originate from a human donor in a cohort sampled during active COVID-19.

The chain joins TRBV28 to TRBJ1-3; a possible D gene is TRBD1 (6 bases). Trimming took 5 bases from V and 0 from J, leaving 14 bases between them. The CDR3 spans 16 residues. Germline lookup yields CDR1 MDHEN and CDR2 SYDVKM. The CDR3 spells CASSPPDRPSGNTIYF. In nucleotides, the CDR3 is TGTGCCAGCAGTCCCCCGGACAGACCCTCTGGAAACACCATATATTTT.

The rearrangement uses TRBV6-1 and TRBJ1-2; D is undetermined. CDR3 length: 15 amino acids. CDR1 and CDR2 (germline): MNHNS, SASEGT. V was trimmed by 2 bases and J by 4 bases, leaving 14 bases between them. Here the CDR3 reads CASSESGRELYGYTF. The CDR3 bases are TGTGCCAGCAGTGAAAGCGGACGGGAGCTCTATGGCTACACCTTC.

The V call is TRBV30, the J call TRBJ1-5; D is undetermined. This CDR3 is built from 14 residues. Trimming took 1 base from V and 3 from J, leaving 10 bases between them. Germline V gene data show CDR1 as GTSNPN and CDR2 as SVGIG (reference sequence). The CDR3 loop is CAWSDAGPNQPQHF. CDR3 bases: TGTGCCTGGAGTGATGCAGGTCCCAATCAGCCCCAGCATTTT.

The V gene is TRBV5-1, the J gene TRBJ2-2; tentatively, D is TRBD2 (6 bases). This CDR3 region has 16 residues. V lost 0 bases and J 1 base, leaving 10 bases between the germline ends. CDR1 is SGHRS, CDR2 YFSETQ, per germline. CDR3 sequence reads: CASSLGLGGNTGELFF. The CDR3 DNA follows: TGCGCCAGCAGCTTGGGATTGGGGGGGAACACCGGGGAGCTGTTTTTT.

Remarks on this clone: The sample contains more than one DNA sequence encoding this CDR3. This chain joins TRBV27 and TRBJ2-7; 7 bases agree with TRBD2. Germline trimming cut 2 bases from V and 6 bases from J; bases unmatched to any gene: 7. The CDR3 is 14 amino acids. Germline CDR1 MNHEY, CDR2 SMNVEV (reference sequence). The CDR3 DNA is TGTGCCAGCAGTTTAAGAGGGAGGGTATCCGAGCAGTACTTC. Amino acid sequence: CASSLRGRVSEQYF.

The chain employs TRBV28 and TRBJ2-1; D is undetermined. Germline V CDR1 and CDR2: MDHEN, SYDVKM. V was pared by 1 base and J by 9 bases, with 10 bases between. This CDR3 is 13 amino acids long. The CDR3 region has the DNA TGTGCCAGCAGTTTATTAGCCCGAACTGAGCAGTTCTTC. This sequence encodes CASSLLARTEQFF.

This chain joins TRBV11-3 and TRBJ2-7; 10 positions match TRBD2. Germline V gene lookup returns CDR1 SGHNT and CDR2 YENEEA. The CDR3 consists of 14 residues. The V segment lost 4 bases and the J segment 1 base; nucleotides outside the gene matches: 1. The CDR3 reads CASSWTSGSYEQYF. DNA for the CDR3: TGTGCCAGCAGCTGGACTAGCGGTTCCTACGAGCAGTACTTC.

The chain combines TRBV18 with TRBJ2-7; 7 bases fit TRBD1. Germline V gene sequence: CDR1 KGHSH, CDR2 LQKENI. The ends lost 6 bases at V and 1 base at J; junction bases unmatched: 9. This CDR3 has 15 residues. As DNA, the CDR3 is TGTGCCAGCTCCCTTAGGACAGGTGGGTCCTACGAGCAGTACTTC. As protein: CASSLRTGGSYEQYF.

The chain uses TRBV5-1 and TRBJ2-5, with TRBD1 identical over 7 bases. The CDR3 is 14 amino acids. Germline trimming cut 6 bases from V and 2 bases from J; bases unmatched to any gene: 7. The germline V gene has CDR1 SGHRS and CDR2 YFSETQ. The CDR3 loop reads CASIQGGLQETQYF. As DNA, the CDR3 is TGCGCCAGCATTCAAGGGGGCCTTCAAGAGACCCAGTACTTC.

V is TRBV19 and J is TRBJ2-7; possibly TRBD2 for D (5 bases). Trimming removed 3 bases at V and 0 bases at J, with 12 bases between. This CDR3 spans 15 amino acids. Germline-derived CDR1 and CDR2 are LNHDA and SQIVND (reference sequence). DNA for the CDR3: TGTGCCAGTAGTATCCCCAGCGGTAGCTCCTACGAGCAGTACTTC. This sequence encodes CASSIPSGSSYEQYF.

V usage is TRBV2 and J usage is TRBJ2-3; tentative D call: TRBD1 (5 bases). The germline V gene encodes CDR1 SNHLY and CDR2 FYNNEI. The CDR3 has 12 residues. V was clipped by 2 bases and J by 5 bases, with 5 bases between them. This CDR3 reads CASSERGDTQYF. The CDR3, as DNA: TGTGCCAGCAGTGAAAGGGGAGATACGCAGTATTTT.

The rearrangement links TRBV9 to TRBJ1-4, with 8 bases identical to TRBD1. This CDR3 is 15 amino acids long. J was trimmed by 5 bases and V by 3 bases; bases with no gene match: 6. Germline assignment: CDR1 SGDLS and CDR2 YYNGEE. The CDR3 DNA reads TGTGCCAGCAGCGGGCCGACAGGGGTAAATGAAAAACTGTTTTTT. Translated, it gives CASSGPTGVNEKLFF.

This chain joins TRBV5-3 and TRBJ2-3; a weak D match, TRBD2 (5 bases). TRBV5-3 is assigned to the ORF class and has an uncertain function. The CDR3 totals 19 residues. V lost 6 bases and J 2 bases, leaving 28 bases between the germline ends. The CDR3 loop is CARISTPARTGIYTDTQYF. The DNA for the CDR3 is TGTGCCAGAATATCGACCCCAGCACGAACCGGGATATACACAGATACGCAGTATTTT.

CDR3 sequence: CASRGGQGAYEQYF. The CDR3 DNA follows: TGTGCCAGCAGGGGTGGACAGGGGGCATACGAGCAGTACTTC. The chain recombines TRBV2 with TRBJ2-7; TRBD1 matches at 11 bases. Germline V gene data show CDR1 as SNHLY and CDR2 as FYNNEI. Trimming at V came to 6 bases and at J to 4 bases, leaving 5 bases not matched to a gene. CDR3 length equals 14 residues.

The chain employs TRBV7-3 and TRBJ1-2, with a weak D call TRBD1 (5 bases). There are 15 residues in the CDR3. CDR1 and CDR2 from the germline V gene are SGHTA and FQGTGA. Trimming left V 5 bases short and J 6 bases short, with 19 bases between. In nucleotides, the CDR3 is TGTGCCAGCAGCCCCACAGCGGGAGGGACGGATGGCTACACCTTC. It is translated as CASSPTAGGTDGYTF.

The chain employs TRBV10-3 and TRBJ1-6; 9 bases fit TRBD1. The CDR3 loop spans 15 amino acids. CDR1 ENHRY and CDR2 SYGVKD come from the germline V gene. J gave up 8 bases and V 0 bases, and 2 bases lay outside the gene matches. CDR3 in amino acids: CAISESGQGDSPLHF. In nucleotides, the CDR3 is TGTGCCATCAGTGAGTCGGGACAGGGAGATTCACCCCTCCACTTT.

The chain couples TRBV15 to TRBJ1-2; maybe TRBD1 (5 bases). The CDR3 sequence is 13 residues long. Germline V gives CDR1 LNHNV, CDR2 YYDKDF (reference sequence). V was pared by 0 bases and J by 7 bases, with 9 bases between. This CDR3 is CATSRDQGAGYTF. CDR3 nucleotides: TGTGCCACCAGCAGAGATCAAGGGGCTGGCTACACCTTC. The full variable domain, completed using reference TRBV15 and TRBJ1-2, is DAMVIQNPRYQVTQFGKPVTLSCSQTLNHNVMYWYQQKSSQAPKLLFHYYDKDFNNEADTPDNFQSRRPNTSFCFLDIRSPGLGDTAMYLCATSRDQGAGYTFGSGTRLTVV.